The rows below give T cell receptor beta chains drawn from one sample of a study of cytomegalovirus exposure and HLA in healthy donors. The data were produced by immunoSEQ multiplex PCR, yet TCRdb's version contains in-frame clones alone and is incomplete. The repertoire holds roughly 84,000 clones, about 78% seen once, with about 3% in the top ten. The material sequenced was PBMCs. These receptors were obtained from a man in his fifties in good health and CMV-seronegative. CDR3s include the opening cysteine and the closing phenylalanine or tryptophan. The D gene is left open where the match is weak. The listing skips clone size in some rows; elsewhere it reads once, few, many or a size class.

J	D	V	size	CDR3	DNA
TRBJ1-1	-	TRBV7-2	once	CASSPRGFIATEAFF	TGTGCCAGCAGCCCACGAGGATTTATAGCGACTGAAGCTTTCTTT
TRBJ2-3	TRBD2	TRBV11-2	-	CASSSTSGGFTDTQYF	TGTGCCAGCAGCTCAACTAGCGGGGGGTTCACAGATACGCAGTATTTT
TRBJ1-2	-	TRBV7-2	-	CASTSTGANYGYTF	TGTGCCAGCACCTCGACCGGGGCTAACTATGGCTACACCTTC
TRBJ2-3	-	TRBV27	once	CASSLLWGPGEMRTQYF	TGTGCCAGCAGTTTACTGTGGGGGCCGGGCGAGATGAGAACGCAGTATTTT
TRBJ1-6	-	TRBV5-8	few	CASSLRTARVHF	TGTGCCAGCAGCCTTCGGACAGCCCGGGTCCACTTT
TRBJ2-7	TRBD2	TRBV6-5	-	CASSYRRGAYEQYF	TGTGCCAGCAGTTATCGGCGGGGGGCGTACGAGCAGTACTTC
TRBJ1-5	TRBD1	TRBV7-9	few	CAGQGYSNQPQHF	TGTGCCGGACAGGGGTATAGCAATCAGCCCCAGCATTTT
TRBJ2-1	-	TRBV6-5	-	CASRVGGGSYNEQFF	TGTGCCAGCAGGGTTGGGGGAGGCTCCTACAATGAGCAGTTCTTC
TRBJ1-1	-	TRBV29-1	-	CSVVKGQNTEAFF	TGCAGCGTTGTTAAGGGACAGAACACTGAAGCTTTCTTT
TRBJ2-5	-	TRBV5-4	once	CASSLINRDQETQYF	TGTGCCAGCAGCTTGATAAACCGGGACCAAGAGACCCAGTACTTC
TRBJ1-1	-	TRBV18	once	CASSPPAGVGAFF	TGTGCCAGCTCACCACCAGCGGGGGTGGGAGCTTTCTTT
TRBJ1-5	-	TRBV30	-	CAWSDQGNQPQHF	TGTGCCTGGAGCGATCAGGGCAATCAGCCCCAGCATTTT
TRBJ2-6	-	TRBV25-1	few	CASSGRGGSGANVLTF	TGTGCCAGCAGTGGTAGGGGGGGCTCTGGGGCCAACGTCCTGACTTTC
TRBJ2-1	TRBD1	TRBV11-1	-	CASSTTGTGYNEQFF	TGTGCCAGCAGCACAACCGGGACAGGTTACAATGAGCAGTTCTTC
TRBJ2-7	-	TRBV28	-	CASSLLSRGQTYEQYF	TGTGCCAGCAGTTTATTATCCAGGGGCCAGACCTACGAGCAGTACTTC
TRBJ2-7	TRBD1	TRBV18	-	CASAQAAGGSVEQYF	TGTGCCAGCGCGCAGGCCGCAGGGGGTTCTGTCGAGCAGTACTTC
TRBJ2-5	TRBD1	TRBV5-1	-	CASSLAPQGARETQYF	TGCGCCAGCAGCTTGGCCCCACAGGGGGCGCGGGAGACCCAGTACTTC
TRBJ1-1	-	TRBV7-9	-	CASSLGGGRGFAFF	TGTGCCAGCAGCTTAGGCGGGGGGCGAGGTTTCGCTTTCTTT
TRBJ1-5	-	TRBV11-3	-	CASSLSSNQPQHF	TGTGCCAGCAGCTTAAGCAGCAATCAGCCCCAGCATTTT
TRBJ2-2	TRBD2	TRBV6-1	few	CASKLAAPGTGELFF	TGTGCCAGCAAGCTAGCGGCCCCGGGTACCGGGGAGCTGTTTTTT
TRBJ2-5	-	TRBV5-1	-	CASSQSGETQYF	TGCGCCAGCAGCCAATCGGGGGAGACCCAGTACTTC
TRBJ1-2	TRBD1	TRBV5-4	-	CASSLTGARGYTF	TGTGCCAGCAGCCTGACAGGGGCAAGAGGCTACACCTTC
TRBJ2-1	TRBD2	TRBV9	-	CASSVVAGGGEQFF	TGTGCCAGCAGCGTAGTAGCGGGGGGTGGTGAGCAGTTCTTC
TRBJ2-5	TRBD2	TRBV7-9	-	CASSLISGGRQETQYF	TGTGCCAGCAGCTTAATAAGCGGGGGACGCCAAGAGACCCAGTACTTC
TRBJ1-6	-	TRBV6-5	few	CASSRATSGTSPLHF	TGTGCCAGCAGTAGGGCAACATCGGGAACGTCACCCCTCCACTTT
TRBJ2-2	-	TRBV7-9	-	CASSSRKTNTGELFF	TGTGCCAGCAGCTCCAGGAAAACGAACACCGGGGAGCTGTTTTTT
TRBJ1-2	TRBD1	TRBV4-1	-	CASSQEERQGVNGYTF	TGCGCCAGCAGCCAAGAGGAGAGACAGGGAGTGAATGGCTACACCTTC
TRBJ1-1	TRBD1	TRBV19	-	CASDRVPNTEAFF	TGTGCCAGCGACAGGGTACCGAACACTGAAGCTTTCTTT
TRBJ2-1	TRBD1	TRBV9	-	CASSVGQGFYNEQFF	TGTGCCAGCAGCGTAGGACAGGGTTTCTACAATGAGCAGTTCTTC
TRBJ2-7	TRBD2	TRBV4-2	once	CASSQEGGGTLREQYF	TGTGCCAGCAGCCAAGAAGGCGGGGGAACATTACGAGAGCAGTACTTC
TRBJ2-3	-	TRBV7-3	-	CAPRGRRGRTDTQYF	TGTGCCCCCCGCGGCCGGCGGGGGCGTACAGATACGCAGTATTTT
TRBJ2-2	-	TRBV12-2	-	CASRLEASGGGTGELFF	TGTGCAAGTCGCTTAGAGGCTAGCGGGGGGGGTACCGGGGAGCTGTTTTTT
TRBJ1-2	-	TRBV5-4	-	CASSQDAEEVLYGYTF	TGTGCCAGCAGTCAGGACGCCGAGGAGGTGCTCTATGGCTACACCTTC
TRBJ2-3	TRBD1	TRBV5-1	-	CASSLEGRGRVDTQYF	TGCGCCAGCAGCTTGGAGGGCAGGGGGCGCGTAGATACGCAGTATTTT
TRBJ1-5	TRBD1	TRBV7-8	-	CASSGYGQGNQPQHF	TGTGCCAGCAGCGGGTACGGACAGGGGAATCAGCCCCAGCATTTT